This is a list of T cell receptor beta chains from one sample in a study of CD8 T cells in ankylosing spondylitis. TCRdb reprocessed the 5' RACE reads via MiXCR and lists one record per CDR3 protein. The repertoire holds about 170,000 distinct CDR3 sequences, with roughly 18% as singletons. The sample taken for sequencing was blood, either unsorted or a sorted T cell fraction (not recorded which). Receptor source: a male donor with ankylosing spondylitis or in good health (not recorded which). Each CDR3 is given with its conserved first and last residue. Fields, in order: clone size, D gene, J gene, V gene, CDR3 DNA, CDR3 protein. The D gene is left open where the match is weak. Size tells how often a clone was seen (once, few, many) or the class of an expanded clone, and some rows leave it out.

size: NA
D: TRBD2
J: TRBJ2-5
V: TRBV6-5
DNA: TGTGCCAGCAGTTTCGGACTAGCGGTACAAGAGACCCAGTACTTC
CDR3: CASSFGLAVQETQYF

size: many
D: TRBD1
J: TRBJ2-5
V: TRBV28
DNA: TGTGCCAGCAGTTCGACAGGGGGCGGCCAAGAGACCCAGTACTTC
CDR3: CASSSTGGGQETQYF

size: many
D: TRBD1
J: TRBJ2-2
V: TRBV29-1
DNA: TGCAGCGTTGGGGACAGAAGGGGCACCGGGGAGCTGTTTTTT
CDR3: CSVGDRRGTGELFF

size: many
D: NA
J: TRBJ2-1
V: TRBV3-1
DNA: TGTGCCAGCAGCTCCGGGACGTATTCCTACAATGAGCAGTTCTTC
CDR3: CASSSGTYSYNEQFF

size: NA
D: NA
J: TRBJ1-6
V: TRBV2
DNA: TGTGCCAGCAGTGAAGAGTTCACTTCACCCCTCCACTTT
CDR3: CASSEEFTSPLHF

size: few
D: NA
J: TRBJ2-1
V: TRBV3-1
DNA: TGTGCCAGCAGCCAAAGTTTGGTTTCCAGTGAGCAGTTCTTC
CDR3: CASSQSLVSSEQFF

size: many
D: NA
J: TRBJ1-6
V: TRBV7-8
DNA: TGTGCCAGCAGCTTAGCGCCCCAGGGCTACTCACCCCTCCACTTT
CDR3: CASSLAPQGYSPLHF

size: few
D: TRBD2
J: TRBJ2-7
V: TRBV2
DNA: TGTGCCAGCAGAAAACTAGCGGATCCCTACGAGCAGTACTTC
CDR3: CASRKLADPYEQYF

size: few
D: NA
J: TRBJ1-4
V: TRBV5-1
DNA: TGCGCCAGCAGCTTGGCGGGAAGAAATGAAAAACTGTTTTTT
CDR3: CASSLAGRNEKLFF

size: few
D: NA
J: TRBJ2-7
V: TRBV13
DNA: TGTGCCAGCAGCCGCGCATTCGTAGCAGGCGGTTCCTACGAGCAGTACTTC
CDR3: CASSRAFVAGGSYEQYF

size: many
D: NA
J: TRBJ2-5
V: TRBV3-1
DNA: TGTGCCAGCAGCCGCGGGGAGACCCAGTACTTC
CDR3: CASSRGETQYF

size: few
D: NA
J: TRBJ1-2
V: TRBV29-1
DNA: TGCAGCGTTGAAGATCTTAACCCAGACTACACCTTC
CDR3: CSVEDLNPDYTF

size: few
D: TRBD2
J: TRBJ2-1
V: TRBV20-1
DNA: TGCAGTGCTAGAGTCCCGGGACTAGCATCCTACAATGAGCAGTTCTTC
CDR3: CSARVPGLASYNEQFF

size: medium-sized
D: NA
J: TRBJ2-7
V: TRBV20-1
DNA: TGCAGTGCTAGAGAAAGGGGCCACGAGCAGTACTTC
CDR3: CSARERGHEQYF

size: NA
D: NA
J: TRBJ2-5
V: TRBV6-2/TRBV6-3
DNA: TGTGCCAGCAGTCCTAGGAACCAAGAGACCCAGTACTTC
CDR3: CASSPRNQETQYF